This entry describes one T cell receptor beta chain. This record belongs to a study of blood T cell repertoires in COVID-19. In the study overall: The cDNA or gDNA used as material had been derived from T cells, B-cell-depleted T cells, or PBMCs.

Source study methods: Reference gene primer amplification gave nucleated cell count estimates. Measured with immunoSEQ multiplex PCR; TCRdb has only the in-frame clones, and not every one. From that table come the V and J calls and clone size; the DNA was used to work out D and trimming. Found here are 120,000 to 150,000 clones, more than 75% of them singletons; the top ten hold around 14%. The V gene lost 3 bases and the J gene lost 0 bases, with 18 bases spanning the gap. Germline CDR1 and CDR2: SGHTS and YDEGEE. This CDR3 is 17 amino acids long. The J gene is TRBJ2-5, the V gene TRBV5-8, with a weak D call TRBD1 (6 bases). Material for sequencing was peripheral blood. This clonotype was obtained from an elderly man with acute or convalescent COVID-19. The CDR3 sequence: CASSYPRTGNNQETQYF. CDR3 nucleotides: TGTGCCAGCAGCTATCCCCGAACAGGGAACAACCAAGAGACCCAGTACTTC.